These 11 T cell receptor beta chains were sequenced from one sample in a study of blood T cell repertoires in COVID-19. Data came from immunoSEQ multiplex PCR; TCRdb stores just in-frame clones and leaves some out. This table has around 190,000 clones, 75% to 90% appearing once. Sequenced input: peripheral blood. Receptors originate from a woman aged 55-75 years with acute or convalescent COVID-19.

V is TRBV20-1 and J is TRBJ1-2; D unclear. This CDR3 comprises 12 residues. Germline V gene lookup returns CDR1 DFQATT and CDR2 SNEGSKA (reference sequence). The V gene lost 3 bases and the J gene lost 5 bases, with 10 bases spanning the gap. CDR3 in amino acids: CSASNPAYGYTF. The CDR3 DNA reads as TGCAGTGCTAGTAACCCCGCGTATGGCTACACCTTC.

The V call is TRBV2, the J call TRBJ2-5, with D perhaps TRBD2 (6 bases). The germline V gene encodes CDR1 SNHLY and CDR2 FYNNEI. CDR3 length: 15 amino acids. The germline V and J ends were trimmed by 3 bases and 1 base, with 12 bases remaining between them. In DNA, the CDR3 is TGTGCCAGCAGTGATGTGGGAGGTCCCCAAGAGACCCAGTACTTC. Encoded protein: CASSDVGGPQETQYF. Filled out from reference TRBV2 and TRBJ2-5, the complete variable domain reads EPEVTQTPSHQVTQMGQEVILRCVPISNHLYFYWYRQILGQKVEFLVSFYNNEISEKSEIFDDQFSVERPDGSNFTLKIRSTKLEDSAMYFCASSDVGGPQETQYFGPGTRLLVL.

The J gene is TRBJ2-3, the V gene TRBV7-6; D gene unclear. The germline V gene has CDR1 SGHVS and CDR2 FNYEAQ. The V gene lost 8 bases and the J gene lost 7 bases, with 16 bases spanning the gap. CDR3 size: 13 residues. The DNA for the CDR3 is TGTGCCAGCGGAGAGGATAGTGCGAATACGCAGTATTTT. This codes for CASGEDSANTQYF.

The V call is TRBV11-2, the J call TRBJ2-5; D may be TRBD1 (6 bases). The CDR3 runs to 14 residues. Looked up from germline, CDR1 is SGHAT and CDR2 is FQNNGV. V gave up 5 bases and J gave up 2 bases, with 12 bases separating them. The chain's CDR3 is CASSPSGAQETQYF. In DNA, the CDR3 is TGTGCCAGCAGCCCTTCAGGGGCGCAAGAGACCCAGTACTTC.

The chain couples TRBV2 to TRBJ1-5; TRBD1 agrees at 7 bases. Germline V gives CDR1 SNHLY, CDR2 FYNNEI. The CDR3 length is 14 residues. V lost 4 bases to trimming and J lost 2 bases; unmatched junction nucleotides: 2. The CDR3 sequence is CASSGDSGNQPQHF. CDR3 nucleotides: TGTGCCAGCAGTGGGGACAGCGGCAATCAGCCCCAGCATTTT.

The chain joins TRBV23-1 to TRBJ2-7, with D perhaps matching TRBD1 (5 bases). TRBV23-1 is an open reading frame, and its role is uncertain. This CDR3 region has 16 residues. Trimming left V 2 bases short and J 7 bases short, with 21 bases between. The DNA of the CDR3 is TGCGCCAGCAGTCAAGGACACCCTACTATGACGAGAGAGCAGTACTTC. Its translation is CASSQGHPTMTREQYF.

The CDR3 reads CASSLGGVETQYF. The CDR3 bases are TGTGCCTCCTCGCTTGGGGGGGTGGAGACCCAGTACTTC. This chain links TRBV19 with TRBJ2-5, with 7 nucleotides matching TRBD2. J lost 5 bases, V lost 11 bases, and 11 bases had no gene match. Germline values: CDR1 LNHDA, CDR2 SQIVND (reference sequence). The CDR3 totals 13 residues.

The chain recombines TRBV19 with TRBJ1-1; D is unclear. The germline V and J ends were trimmed by 3 bases and 2 bases, with 10 bases remaining between them. Germline CDR1 is LNHDA and CDR2 is SQIVND (reference sequence). There are 14 residues in the CDR3. This chain's CDR3 is CASSIRQANTEAFF. CDR3 in DNA: TGTGCCAGTAGTATCCGGCAGGCAAACACTGAAGCTTTCTTT.

The gene calls are TRBV28 and TRBJ2-7; a weak D match, TRBD1 (6 bases). The CDR3 extends over 12 amino acids. V was trimmed by 7 bases and J by 1 base, leaving 8 bases between them. The V gene's germline CDR1 is MDHEN and CDR2 SYDVKM. The CDR3 region has the DNA TGTGCCAGCAAGCAGGGGTCCTACGAGCAGTACTTC. Translating it yields CASKQGSYEQYF.

This clone was detected only a few times. The chain recombines TRBV7-9 with TRBJ2-5; D remains ambiguous. The CDR3 totals 15 residues. The germline V gene has CDR1 SEHNR and CDR2 FQNEAQ (reference sequence). V was shortened by 1 base and J by 1 base, with 10 bases between the two germline ends. For the CDR3, the DNA is TGTGCCAGCAGCTTAGTCCCTAAACCCCAAGAGACCCAGTACTTC. This codes for CASSLVPKPQETQYF.

The chain is built from TRBV10-3 and TRBJ2-1; tentatively, D is TRBD1 (6 bases). Trimming pared 2 bases from V and 0 bases from J, leaving 8 bases between. The CDR3 length is 15 residues. Germline-derived CDR1 and CDR2 are ENHRY and SYGVKD. The CDR3 DNA reads as TGTGCCATCAGTGAGACAGGGAGCTCCTACAATGAGCAGTTCTTC. The encoded protein is CAISETGSSYNEQFF.